This T cell receptor beta chain was recorded in a study of shared clonotypes between healthy human individuals. Looking at the study overall: Donors were a couple of women and a few men aged 18 to 49.

The table came from immunoSEQ multiplex PCR; TCRdb's copy has only in-frame clones and leaves some out. This table holds about 340,000 clones, less than 85% found once. Overall study results and limits: Estimated richness values were generally larger in naive subsets than in memory subsets. Generation probabilities of non-shared clonotypes were lower (relative to those shared by all four donors). Few donors restricted represented genetic and exposure-history diversity.

CDR1 is SGHTA, CDR2 FQGNSA, per germline. V was clipped by 5 bases and J by 6 bases; unmatched bases: 6. The CDR3 spans 15 residues. Of note for this clone: Its antigen is undetermined.

The chain combines TRBV7-2 with TRBJ2-1; 11 bases fit TRBD2. Input material: memory CD4+ T cells sorted from blood. Subset meaning: CD45RA-negative fraction. The sequence came from a man aged 25-45 years in good health. CDR3 in amino acids: CASSPLAGVSNEQFF. CDR3 coding DNA: TGTGCCAGCAGCCCACTAGCGGGAGTTAGCAATGAGCAGTTCTTC.